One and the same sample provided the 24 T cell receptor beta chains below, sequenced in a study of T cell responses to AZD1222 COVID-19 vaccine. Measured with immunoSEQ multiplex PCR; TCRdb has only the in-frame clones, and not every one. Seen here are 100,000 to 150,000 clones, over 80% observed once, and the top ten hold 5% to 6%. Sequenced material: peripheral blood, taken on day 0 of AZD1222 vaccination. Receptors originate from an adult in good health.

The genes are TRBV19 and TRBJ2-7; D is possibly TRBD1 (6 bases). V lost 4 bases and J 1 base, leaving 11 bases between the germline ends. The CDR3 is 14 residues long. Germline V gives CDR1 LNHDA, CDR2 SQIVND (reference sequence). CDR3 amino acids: CASSRQGMSYEQYF. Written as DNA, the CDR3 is TGTGCCAGTAGTAGGCAGGGGATGTCCTACGAGCAGTACTTC.

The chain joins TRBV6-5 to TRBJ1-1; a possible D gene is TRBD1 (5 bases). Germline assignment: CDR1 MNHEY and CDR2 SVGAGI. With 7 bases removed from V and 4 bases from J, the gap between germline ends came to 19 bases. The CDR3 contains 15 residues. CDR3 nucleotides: TGTGCCAGCACCCCTTGGGGGGAAAGAAGCACTGAAGCTTTCTTT. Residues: CASTPWGERSTEAFF.

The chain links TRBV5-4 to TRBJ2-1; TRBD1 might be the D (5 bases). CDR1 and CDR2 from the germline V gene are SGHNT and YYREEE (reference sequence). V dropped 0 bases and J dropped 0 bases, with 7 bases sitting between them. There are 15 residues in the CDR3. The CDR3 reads CASSLGQGSYNEQFF. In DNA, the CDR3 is TGTGCCAGCAGCTTGGGTCAGGGCTCCTACAATGAGCAGTTCTTC.

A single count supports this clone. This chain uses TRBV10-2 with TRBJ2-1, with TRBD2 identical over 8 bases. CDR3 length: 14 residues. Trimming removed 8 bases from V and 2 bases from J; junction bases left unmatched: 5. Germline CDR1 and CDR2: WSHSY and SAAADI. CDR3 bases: TGCGCCAGCCGTGCGGGAGGCCCCTACAATGAGCAGTTCTTC. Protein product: CASRAGGPYNEQFF.

CDR3 DNA: TGTGCCAGCAGCTCCCGGTTTAATTCACCCCTCCACTTT. Translation: CASSSRFNSPLHF. This chain links TRBV11-1 with TRBJ1-6; D not resolved. The germline V and J ends were trimmed by 4 bases and 6 bases, with 7 bases remaining between them. Germline V gene sequence: CDR1 SGHAT, CDR2 FQDESV (reference sequence). The CDR3 has 13 amino acids.

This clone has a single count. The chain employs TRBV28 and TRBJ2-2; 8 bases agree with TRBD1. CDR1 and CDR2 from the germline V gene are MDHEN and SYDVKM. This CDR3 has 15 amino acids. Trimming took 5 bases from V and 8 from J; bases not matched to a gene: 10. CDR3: CASSGRGRLDGELFF. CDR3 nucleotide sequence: TGTGCCAGCAGTGGCAGGGGGCGATTAGATGGGGAGCTGTTTTTT. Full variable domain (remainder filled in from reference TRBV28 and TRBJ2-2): DVKVTQSSRYLVKRTGEKVFLECVQDMDHENMFWYRQDPGLGLRLIYFSYDVKMKEKGDIPEGYSVSREKKERFSLILESASTNQTSMYLCASSGRGRLDGELFFGEGSRLTVL.

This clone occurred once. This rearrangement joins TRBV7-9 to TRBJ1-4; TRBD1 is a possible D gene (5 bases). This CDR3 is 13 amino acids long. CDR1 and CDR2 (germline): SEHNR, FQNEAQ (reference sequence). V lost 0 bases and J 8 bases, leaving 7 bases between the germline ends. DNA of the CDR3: TGTGCCAGCAGCTTAGCGACAGACGAAAAACTGTTTTTT. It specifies CASSLATDEKLFF.

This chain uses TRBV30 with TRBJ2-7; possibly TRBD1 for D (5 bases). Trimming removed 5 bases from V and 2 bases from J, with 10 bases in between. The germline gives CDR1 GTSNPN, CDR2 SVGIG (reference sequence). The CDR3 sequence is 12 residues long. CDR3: CAWGRVPYEQYF. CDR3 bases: TGTGCCTGGGGCAGGGTACCCTACGAGCAGTACTTC.

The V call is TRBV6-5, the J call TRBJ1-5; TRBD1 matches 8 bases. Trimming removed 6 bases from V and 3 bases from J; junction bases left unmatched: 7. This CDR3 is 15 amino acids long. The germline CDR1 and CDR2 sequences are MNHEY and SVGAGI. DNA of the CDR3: TGTGCCAGCAGGAGGACAGGGTTAGACAATCAGCCCCAGCATTTT. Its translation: CASRRTGLDNQPQHF.

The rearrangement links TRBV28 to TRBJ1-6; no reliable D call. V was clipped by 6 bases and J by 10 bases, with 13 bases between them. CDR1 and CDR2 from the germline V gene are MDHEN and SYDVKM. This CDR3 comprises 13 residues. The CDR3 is CASSLRRESPLHF. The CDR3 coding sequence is TGTGCCAGCAGCCTCCGAAGGGAATCACCCCTCCACTTT.

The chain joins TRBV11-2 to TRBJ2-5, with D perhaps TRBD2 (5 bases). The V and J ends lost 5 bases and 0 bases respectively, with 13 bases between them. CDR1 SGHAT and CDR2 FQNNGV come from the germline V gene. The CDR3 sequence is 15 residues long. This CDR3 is CASSINNGDQETQYF. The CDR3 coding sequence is TGTGCCAGCAGCATAAATAACGGGGACCAAGAGACCCAGTACTTC.

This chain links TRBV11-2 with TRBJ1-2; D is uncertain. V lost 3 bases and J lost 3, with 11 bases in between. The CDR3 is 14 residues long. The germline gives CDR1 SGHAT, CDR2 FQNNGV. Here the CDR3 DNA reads TGTGCCAGCAGCTTGGCCGGAGTCGACTATGGCTACACCTTC. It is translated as CASSLAGVDYGYTF.

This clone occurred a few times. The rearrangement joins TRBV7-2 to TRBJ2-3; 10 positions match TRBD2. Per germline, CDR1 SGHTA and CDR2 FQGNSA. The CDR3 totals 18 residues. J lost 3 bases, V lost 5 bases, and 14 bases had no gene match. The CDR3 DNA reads TGTGCCAGCAGCCATAGGGCTAGCGGGAGAGGGGCGACAGATACGCAGTATTTT. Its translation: CASSHRASGRGATDTQYF.

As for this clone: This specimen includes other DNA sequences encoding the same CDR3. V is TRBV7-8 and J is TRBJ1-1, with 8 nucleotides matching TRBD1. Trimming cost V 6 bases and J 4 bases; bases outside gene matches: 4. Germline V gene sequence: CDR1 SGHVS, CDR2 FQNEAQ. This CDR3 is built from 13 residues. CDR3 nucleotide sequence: TGTGCCAGCAGTTTTACAGGGGGCACTGAAGCTTTCTTT. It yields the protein CASSFTGGTEAFF.

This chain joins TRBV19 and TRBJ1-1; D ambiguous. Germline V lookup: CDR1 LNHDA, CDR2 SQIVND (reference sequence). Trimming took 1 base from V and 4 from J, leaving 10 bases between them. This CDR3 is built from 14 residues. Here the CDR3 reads CASSIGRATTEAFF. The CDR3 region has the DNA TGTGCCAGTAGTATAGGTAGGGCTACCACTGAAGCTTTCTTT. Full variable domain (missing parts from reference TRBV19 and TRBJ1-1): DGGITQSPKYLFRKEGQNVTLSCEQNLNHDAMYWYRQDPGQGLRLIYYSQIVNDFQKGDIAEGYSVSREKKESFPLTVTSAQKNPTAFYLCASSIGRATTEAFFGQGTRLTVV.

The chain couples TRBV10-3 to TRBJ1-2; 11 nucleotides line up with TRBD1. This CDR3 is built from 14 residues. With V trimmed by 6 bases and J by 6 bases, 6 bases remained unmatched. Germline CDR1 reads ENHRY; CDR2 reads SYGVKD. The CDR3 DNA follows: TGTGCCATCAGGGACAGGGGGCAATACGATGGCTACACCTTC. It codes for CAIRDRGQYDGYTF.

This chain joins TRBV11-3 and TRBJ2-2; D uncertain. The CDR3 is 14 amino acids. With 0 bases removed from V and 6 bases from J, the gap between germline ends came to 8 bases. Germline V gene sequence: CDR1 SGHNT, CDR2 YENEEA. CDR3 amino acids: CASSLDIMPGELFF. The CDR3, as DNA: TGTGCCAGCAGCTTAGATATAATGCCCGGGGAGCTGTTTTTT. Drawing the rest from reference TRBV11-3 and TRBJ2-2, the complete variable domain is EAGVVQSPRYKIIEKKQPVAFWCNPISGHNTLYWYLQNLGQGPELLIRYENEEAVDDSQLPKDRFSAERLKGVDSTLKIQPAELGDSAVYLCASSLDIMPGELFFGEGSRLTVL.

The CDR3 DNA is TGTGCCACCTCGATCATAGAGGATGAAAAACTGTTTTTT. It encodes CATSIIEDEKLFF. The chain combines TRBV19 with TRBJ1-4, with D unresolved. Germline assignment: CDR1 LNHDA and CDR2 SQIVND (reference sequence). CDR3 length equals 13 residues. V lost 10 bases and J lost 6, with 15 bases in between.

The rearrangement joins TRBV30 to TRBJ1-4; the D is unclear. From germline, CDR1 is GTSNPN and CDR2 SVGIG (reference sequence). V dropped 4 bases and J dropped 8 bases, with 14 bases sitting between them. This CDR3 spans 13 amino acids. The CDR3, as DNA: TGTGCCTGGACCAACCCGGGCTCCGAAAAACTGTTTTTT. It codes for CAWTNPGSEKLFF.

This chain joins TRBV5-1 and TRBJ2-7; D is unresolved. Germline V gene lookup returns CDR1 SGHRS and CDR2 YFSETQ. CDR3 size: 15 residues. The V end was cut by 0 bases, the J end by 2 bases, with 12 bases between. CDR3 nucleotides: TGCGCCAGCAGCTTGGAGGTAGTTCCCACCTACGAGCAGTACTTC. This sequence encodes CASSLEVVPTYEQYF.

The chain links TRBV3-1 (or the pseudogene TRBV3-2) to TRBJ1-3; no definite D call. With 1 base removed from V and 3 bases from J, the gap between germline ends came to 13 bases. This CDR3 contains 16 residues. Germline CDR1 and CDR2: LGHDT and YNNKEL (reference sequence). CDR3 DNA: TGTGCCAGCAGCCAAGGAGCCCATCAGAATGGAAACACCATATATTTT. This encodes CASSQGAHQNGNTIYF.

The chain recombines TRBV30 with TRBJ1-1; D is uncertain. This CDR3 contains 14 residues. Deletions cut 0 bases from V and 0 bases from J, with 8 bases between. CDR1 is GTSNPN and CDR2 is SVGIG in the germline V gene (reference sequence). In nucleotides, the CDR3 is TGTGCCTGGAGTGTCGAACCCGTGAACACTGAAGCTTTCTTT. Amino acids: CAWSVEPVNTEAFF.

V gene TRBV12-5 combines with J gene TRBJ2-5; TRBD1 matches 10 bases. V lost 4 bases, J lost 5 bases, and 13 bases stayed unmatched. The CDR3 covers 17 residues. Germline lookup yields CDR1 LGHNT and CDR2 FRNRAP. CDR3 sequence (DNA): TGTGCTAGTGGTTCGTCCTACGGGACAGGGGTAGGCGAGACCCAGTACTTC. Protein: CASGSSYGTGVGETQYF. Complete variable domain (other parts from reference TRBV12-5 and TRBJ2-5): DARVTQTPRHKVTEMGQEVTMRCQPILGHNTVFWYRQTMMQGLELLAYFRNRAPLDDSGMPKDRFSAEMPDATLATLKIQPSEPRDSAVYFCASGSSYGTGVGETQYFGPGTRLLVL.

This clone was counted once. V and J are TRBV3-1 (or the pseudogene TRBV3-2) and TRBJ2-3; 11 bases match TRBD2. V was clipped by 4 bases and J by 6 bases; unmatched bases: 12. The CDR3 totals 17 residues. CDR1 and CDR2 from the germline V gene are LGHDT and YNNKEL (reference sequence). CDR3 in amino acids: CASSPAHSGRAGDTQYF. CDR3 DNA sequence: TGTGCCAGCAGCCCTGCCCATAGCGGGAGGGCAGGGGATACGCAGTATTTT.